The rows below give T cell receptor beta chains drawn from one sample of a study of Ad26.COV2.S vaccination and SARS-CoV-2 variants. Produced via immunoSEQ multiplex PCR; TCRdb's table is partial and in-frame only. The data show more than 300,000 clones, around 89% seen once. The specimen comprised peripheral blood, sampled in a trial of Ad26.COV2.S vaccine versus placebo. These receptors were taken from a person aged 18-60 years who received the Ad26.COV2.S COVID-19 vaccine or a placebo. The conserved cysteine and the conserved F or W are not part of the CDR3 here. D genes are given only for firm matches.

d_call j_call v_call cdr3_aa
TRBD1 TRBJ1-4 TRBV7-2 ATSRQGQEKLF
- TRBJ1-2 TRBV18 ASSPQGMNYGYT
- TRBJ2-5 TRBV19 ASSGRQYQETQY
- TRBJ1-4 TRBV28 ASSSPGGTNEKLF
- TRBJ1-4 TRBV18 ASSPPGGLGEKLF
TRBD1 TRBJ1-2 TRBV4-3 PPRRPGTGTVYGYT
TRBD1 TRBJ2-7 TRBV7-9 ASTLTGQNYEQY
- TRBJ1-5 TRBV7-9 ASSSSRGNQPQH
TRBD1 TRBJ2-7 TRBV6-5 ASSKGQGGYEQY
TRBD1 TRBJ2-1 TRBV7-9 ASSLKGQGPYNEQF
- TRBJ2-6 TRBV7-9 ASSRVAGANVLT
- TRBJ2-1 TRBV2 ASRSGGGDNEQF
TRBD1 TRBJ1-1 TRBV10-3 AISQTGMNTEAF
- TRBJ2-7 TRBV18 ASSPGAVSSYEQY
TRBD1 TRBJ1-2 TRBV24-1 ATSERQGPPGYT
- TRBJ2-3 TRBV5-1 ASSLEKRSTDTQY
- TRBJ1-2 TRBV4-3 ASSQEPAGYGYT
TRBD2 TRBJ2-5 TRBV5-8 ASTDRGGGLGETQY
- TRBJ2-7 TRBV5-6 ASSLVGGPYEQY
TRBD1 TRBJ2-5 TRBV27 ASRVQGTLGETQY
TRBD2 TRBJ2-7 TRBV7-8 ASSPPTSGARRY
- TRBJ1-1 TRBV12-5 ASGQGYTEAF
TRBD1 TRBJ2-7 TRBV5-4 ASSFAQIGQGAYEQY
TRBD1 TRBJ1-4 TRBV18 ASSRLRPGQGDEKLF
- TRBJ2-3 TRBV21-1 ASSKGGQGSTDTQY
- TRBJ1-1 TRBV6-2/TRBV6-3 ASSFNNLEAF
- TRBJ2-5 TRBV19 ASSDRVGTQY
TRBD1 TRBJ1-6 TRBV27 ASSSPRDRGRHSPLH
- TRBJ1-2 TRBV4-3 ASSPGLGGANYGYT
- TRBJ2-6 TRBV5-6 ASSYSGANVLT
- TRBJ2-1 TRBV4-1 ASSQVRRGGNNEQF
- TRBJ1-6 TRBV7-2 ASSLAGALLTLH
TRBD1 TRBJ1-5 TRBV30 AWSVQGGSNQPQH
- TRBJ2-2 TRBV6-2/TRBV6-3 ASSYVSATGELF
- TRBJ1-5 TRBV5-6 ASSHTGGNQPQH
TRBD2 TRBJ2-1 TRBV5-1 ASSLSSGSNNEQF
- TRBJ1-2 TRBV12-3/TRBV12-4 ASSFQGLDGYT
TRBD2 TRBJ2-7 TRBV16 ASSQSVVAGREQY
TRBD2 TRBJ2-1 TRBV5-1 ASSRASGGDEQF
TRBD1 TRBJ1-2 TRBV7-9 ASSSGTGGYSGYT
- TRBJ2-5 TRBV27 ASSSTPYQETQY
- TRBJ2-7 TRBV27 ASSTGTEQY
- TRBJ1-1 TRBV5-6 ASKKGQENTEAF
TRBD1 TRBJ2-3 TRBV5-1 ASSLGQGKDTQY
- TRBJ1-5 TRBV3-1/TRBV3-2 ASSQDPPQPQH
- TRBJ2-2 TRBV4-3 ASSQKIGGFANTGELF
TRBD1 TRBJ2-6 TRBV10-3 AISGSTRDRESGANVLT
- TRBJ2-2 TRBV5-6 ASSLDRATGELF
TRBD1 TRBJ1-2 TRBV6-6 ASSYPAGGQGYGYT
- TRBJ2-3 TRBV7-9 ASSLSTDTQY
- TRBJ2-7 TRBV19 ASSIIPGTFNEQY
TRBD2 TRBJ2-3 TRBV4-3 ASSQDPSGYTDTQY
- TRBJ1-5 TRBV24-1 ATSDLRGGRGNQPQH
- TRBJ1-5 TRBV27 ASSFRSGQPQH
TRBD2 TRBJ2-1 TRBV6-4 ASSEGGGPYNEQF
- TRBJ2-1 TRBV29-1 SVGSARYLEQF
- TRBJ1-1 TRBV5-4 ASRATGLPGTEAF
TRBD1 TRBJ2-7 TRBV7-9 ASSLGQGPFEQY
- TRBJ1-5 TRBV9 ASSPSQNSNQPQH